The 21 T cell receptor beta chains given below trace back to one sample, sequenced in a study of blood T cell repertoires in COVID-19. Sequencing was performed with immunoSEQ multiplex PCR; in TCRdb, only in-frame clones are kept and a portion is missing. The sample lists approximately 130,000 clones, approximately 81% occurring once. The sequenced sample consisted of peripheral blood. The source is a woman aged 55-75 years with active or convalescent COVID-19.

As for this clone: The sample holds other DNA sequences that translate to the same CDR3. The chain combines TRBV24-1 with TRBJ2-3; TRBD2 matches 9 bases. The J segment lost 1 base and the V segment lost 0 bases, leaving 1 base of the junction unmatched. The length of the CDR3 is 16 residues. Per the germline V gene, CDR1 is KGHDR and CDR2 is SFDVKD. The CDR3 DNA is TGTGCCACCAGTGATTTGGCTAGCGGGGGCACAGATACGCAGTATTTT. It yields the protein CATSDLASGGTDTQYF.

V and J are TRBV19 and TRBJ2-6; 7 bases are shared with TRBD1. CDR3 length: 14 amino acids. CDR1 and CDR2 (germline): LNHDA, SQIVND (reference sequence). The ends lost 3 bases at V and 9 bases at J; junction bases unmatched: 5. The CDR3 DNA reads as TGTGCCAGTAGTATCCCGACAGGGCACAACGTCCTGACTTTC. Translating it yields CASSIPTGHNVLTF. Based on the CDR3 plus reference TRBV19 and TRBJ2-6, the full variable domain is DGGITQSPKYLFRKEGQNVTLSCEQNLNHDAMYWYRQDPGQGLRLIYYSQIVNDFQKGDIAEGYSVSREKKESFPLTVTSAQKNPTAFYLCASSIPTGHNVLTFGAGSRLTVL.

The chain has TRBV7-2 and TRBJ2-7, with 7 bases fitting TRBD1. With 5 bases clipped from V and 6 bases from J, the junction kept 4 bases outside the gene matches. This CDR3 contains 12 residues. Germline CDR1 and CDR2: SGHTA and FQGNSA. The CDR3 sequence: CASSPNRGEQYF. The CDR3 coding sequence is TGTGCCAGCAGCCCAAACAGGGGCGAGCAGTACTTC.

The chain joins TRBV7-6 to TRBJ2-5, with 8 bases that match TRBD2. CDR1 and CDR2 (germline): SGHVS, FNYEAQ. V shed 5 bases and J 3 bases; nucleotides not matched to a gene: 11. The CDR3 runs to 16 residues. The CDR3 is CASSKRPSGYEETQYF. In nucleotides, the CDR3 is TGTGCCAGCAGCAAAAGGCCTAGCGGGTATGAAGAGACCCAGTACTTC.

V gene TRBV5-4 combines with J gene TRBJ2-3; no clear D. Germline V gives CDR1 SGHNT, CDR2 YYREEE (reference sequence). The CDR3 length is 12 residues. Trimming left V 4 bases short and J 6 bases short, with 9 bases between. The CDR3 spells CASSQTSDTQYF. As DNA, the CDR3 is TGTGCCAGCAGCCAGACAAGCGATACGCAGTATTTT.

The CDR3 protein is CASSVGPEGVGGYTF. The DNA of the CDR3 is TGTGCCAGCAGCGTAGGACCCGAAGGGGTTGGTGGCTACACCTTC. This chain links TRBV9 with TRBJ1-2, with D possibly matching TRBD1 (5 bases). Trimming took 0 bases from V and 7 from J, leaving 16 bases between them. Germline V gene sequence: CDR1 SGDLS, CDR2 YYNGEE. The CDR3 extends over 15 amino acids. Filled out from reference TRBV9 and TRBJ1-2, the complete variable domain reads DSGVTQTPKHLITATGQRVTLRCSPRSGDLSVYWYQQSLDQGLQFLIQYYNGEERAKGNILERFSAQQFPDLHSELNLSSLELGDSALYFCASSVGPEGVGGYTFGSGTRLTVV.

This clone has only one observation. The chain couples TRBV2 to TRBJ2-7; TRBD2 matches 11 bases. The CDR3 sequence is 16 residues long. CDR1 and CDR2 (germline): SNHLY, FYNNEI. J lost 2 bases, V lost 7 bases, and 10 bases had no gene match. DNA for the CDR3: TGTGCCAGCAAGGATAGCGGGAGGGCCAAGACCTACGAGCAGTACTTC. Protein sequence: CASKDSGRAKTYEQYF.

The chain recombines TRBV5-1 with TRBJ1-6; maybe TRBD1 (5 bases). V lost 4 bases and J lost 10, with 18 bases in between. Germline CDR1 is SGHRS and CDR2 is YFSETQ. The CDR3 sequence is 15 residues long. Here the CDR3 DNA reads TGCGCCAGCAGCCCGGACATCTCTCTGGGGTCACCCCTCCACTTT. It yields the protein CASSPDISLGSPLHF.

The chain links TRBV5-4 to TRBJ2-1, with 9 bases identical to TRBD1. The CDR3 spans 15 residues. Germline CDR1 and CDR2: SGHNT and YYREEE (reference sequence). The V segment lost 4 bases and the J segment 8 bases; nucleotides outside the gene matches: 10. CDR3 nucleotides: TGTGCCAGCAGCCGATCCGGGACAGGGAGCTATGAGCAGTTCTTC. Residues: CASSRSGTGSYEQFF.

The V call is TRBV7-9, the J call TRBJ1-1; 11 bases are a match to TRBD1. CDR1 SEHNR and CDR2 FQNEAQ come from the germline V gene (reference sequence). The V gene end was trimmed by 5 bases and the J gene end by 5 bases; junction bases not matched to a gene: 7. The CDR3 has 15 amino acids. The CDR3 reads CASSLGQGAGTEAFF. The CDR3 DNA reads TGTGCCAGCAGCCTAGGACAGGGGGCAGGTACTGAAGCTTTCTTT.

The chain recombines TRBV11-2 with TRBJ1-2, with D hard to call. The germline gives CDR1 SGHAT, CDR2 FQNNGV. V was clipped by 4 bases and J by 4 bases, with 16 bases between them. The CDR3 is 15 residues long. The chain's CDR3 is CASSSGPPELYGYTF. The CDR3 DNA reads TGTGCCAGCAGCTCAGGCCCCCCAGAACTCTATGGCTACACCTTC.

The chain uses TRBV19 and TRBJ1-1; tentative D call: TRBD1 (5 bases). The germline V and J ends were trimmed by 1 base and 1 base, with 10 bases remaining between them. CDR1 and CDR2 (germline): LNHDA, SQIVND (reference sequence). The CDR3 is made up of 15 amino acids. The CDR3 sequence is CASSIAGGGNTEAFF. For the CDR3, the DNA is TGTGCCAGTAGTATAGCCGGGGGAGGGAACACTGAAGCTTTCTTT.

The chain has TRBV29-1 and TRBJ1-2; TRBD1 agrees at 8 bases. Germline CDR1 is SQVTM and CDR2 is ANQGSEA. Losses at the gene ends were 4 bases for V and 7 bases for J; bases not matched to a gene: 8. CDR3 length: 13 residues. In nucleotides, the CDR3 is TGCAGCGTTGTGGCAGGGGGCGCTTCTGGCTACACCTTC. It yields the protein CSVVAGGASGYTF.

V is TRBV11-2 and J is TRBJ2-1; 8 bases align to TRBD1. This CDR3 is 15 amino acids long. V was pared by 0 bases and J by 5 bases, with 3 bases of the junction left unmatched. From germline, CDR1 is SGHAT and CDR2 FQNNGV. The CDR3 protein is CASSLDWTGHNEQFF. Written as DNA, the CDR3 is TGTGCCAGCAGCTTAGATTGGACAGGGCACAATGAGCAGTTCTTC.

In this sample, this clone turned up a few times. The V call is TRBV11-2, the J call TRBJ2-1; 9 bases are a match to TRBD2. Losses at the gene ends were 5 bases for V and 0 bases for J; bases not matched to a gene: 8. The germline V gene has CDR1 SGHAT and CDR2 FQNNGV. This CDR3 contains 17 residues. The CDR3 region is CASSGTGTSYSYNEQFF. The CDR3 DNA reads TGTGCCAGCAGCGGAACCGGGACTAGCTACTCCTACAATGAGCAGTTCTTC.

V is TRBV3-1 (or the pseudogene TRBV3-2) and J is TRBJ1-2; 7 bases match TRBD1. In germline, CDR1 is LGHDT, CDR2 YNNKEL (reference sequence). Trimming removed 0 bases from V and 1 base from J; junction bases left unmatched: 8. The CDR3 runs 17 residues. CDR3 sequence reads: CASSQEGQSLLNYGYTF. The DNA for the CDR3 is TGTGCCAGCAGCCAAGAGGGACAGTCCCTCCTTAACTATGGCTACACCTTC.

The chain recombines TRBV19 with TRBJ1-2, with D possibly matching TRBD1 (6 bases). Germline V gene lookup returns CDR1 LNHDA and CDR2 SQIVND (reference sequence). V was cut by 5 bases and J by 3 bases, with 13 bases left in between. The CDR3 is 14 amino acids. CDR3 amino acids: CASSLSRQDYGYTF. The DNA of the CDR3 is TGTGCCAGTAGTCTTTCCCGACAGGACTATGGCTACACCTTC.

The chain recombines TRBV7-2 with TRBJ1-2, with 8 bases lining up with TRBD1. Germline V gene data show CDR1 as SGHTA and CDR2 as FQGNSA. CDR3 length: 15 residues. V shed 5 bases and J 2 bases; nucleotides not matched to a gene: 7. CDR3 residues: CASSLQTGGNYGYTF. The CDR3 region has the DNA TGTGCCAGCAGCCTTCAAACAGGGGGGAACTATGGCTACACCTTC.

The chain has TRBV15 and TRBJ2-3; 11 nucleotides line up with TRBD1. The germline gives CDR1 LNHNV, CDR2 YYDKDF (reference sequence). The J segment lost 1 base and the V segment lost 11 bases, leaving 5 bases of the junction unmatched. The CDR3 is 14 residues long. The CDR3 DNA reads as TGTGCCGTAGCGGACAGGGGGCGCACAGATACGCAGTATTTT. Translating gives CAVADRGRTDTQYF.

The gene calls are TRBV28 and TRBJ1-1, with D possibly matching TRBD1 (6 bases). This CDR3 region has 13 residues. Germline V gene lookup returns CDR1 MDHEN and CDR2 SYDVKM. The V end lost 7 bases, the J end lost 3 bases, and 12 bases lay between the germline ends. This CDR3 reads CASTLDRYTEAFF. The CDR3 nucleotides read TGTGCCAGCACCCTAGACAGGTACACTGAAGCTTTCTTT.

CDR3 nucleotide sequence: TGTGCCTGGAGTTCCGGGAGATCTAATGAAAAACTGTTTTTT. This encodes CAWSSGRSNEKLFF. The chain couples TRBV30 to TRBJ1-4; D is unclear. Looked up from germline, CDR1 is GTSNPN and CDR2 is SVGIG (reference sequence). This CDR3 contains 14 residues. Trimming removed 2 bases at V and 3 bases at J, with 10 bases between. Supplemented by reference TRBV30 and TRBJ1-4, the full variable domain reads SQTIHQWPATLVQPVGSPLSLECTVEGTSNPNLYWYRQAAGRGLQLLFYSVGIGQISSEVPQNLSASRPQDRQFILSSKKLLLSDSGFYLCAWSSGRSNEKLFFGSGTQLSVL.